One TCR beta chain is described in this entry. This clonotype showed up just a few times. Its specific antigen is unknown. Within one base of it there is no much larger clone, and no base qualities were kept. The TCR beta CDR3 regions were amplified from the RNA transcripts. For the first round of RT-PCR on the TCR CDR3, the HTBI primer set was used together with the Qiagen OneStep RT-PCR kit. A second multiplex PCR round built the libraries, followed by size selection and purification. Libraries were sequenced paired-end with 100 bp reads on an Illumina HiSeq2000. Processing in the source paper ran as follows. SOAPnuke was used to process the raw data, throwing out any read that contained adapters or uncalled bases, had a mean Phred below 15, or lacked an exact constant-primer or identifier match. High-quality paired reads were merged using COPE v1.2.5, and each unique nucleotide sequence was defined as a clonotype. Clonotypes were aligned to IMGT TRBV, TRBD and TRBJ reference segments using MiTCR v1.1. The analysis was restricted to V-J combinations with a frequency above 0.0001, which together covered 99% to 99.2% of the repertoires. The TCS score was defined as F50 (clonal expansion) divided by E x V (chaos), with BLOSUM62-based TCRdist calculated between CDR3 peptides within each V-J. Welch's t-statistics and random forest reduced roughly 530 V-J features to around 14, which were used in a naive Bayes classifier (R e1071). TCRdb reanalyzed the raw reads on its own, using fastp at Q25 for trimming and MiXCR for clone calling, and kept in-frame beta chains. Each entry merges the rows of one CDR3 protein and shows their most common DNA and genes. Clone size and V and J calls follow TCRdb, not the original study. The sample table lists roughly 300,000 distinct CDR3 sequences, about 14% of them with a count of one. Around 23% of the sample is held by the ten biggest clonotypes.

Graves' hyperthyroidism was defined as stable when no progression to ophthalmopathy occurred over 18 months of follow-up. Hyperthyroidism patients were aged 18 to 65 years and newly diagnosed, with disease duration of less than 2 months. The study excluded patients with uncontrolled infections, other autoimmune diseases, pregnancy or lactation. Clinical symptoms, serum thyroxine and TRAb, thyroid ultrasound, and orbital computed tomography formed the basis for the diagnoses. PBMCs were isolated from around 10 ml of fresh peripheral blood by Ficoll-Paque density gradient centrifugation. Total RNA was extracted with Trizol reagent, and quality was checked on an Agilent 2100 Bioanalyzer. This specimen belongs to a study of T cells in Graves' hyperthyroidism and ophthalmopathy (dated by TCRdb to between 2019 and 2020). Looking at the study overall: Peripheral blood samples were taken at initial diagnosis, before any treatment was given. The study also compared thyroid tissue and blood T-cell repertoires from a handful of Graves' hyperthyroidism patients. A discovery cohort of about a hundred patients, roughly 43 with Graves' ophthalmopathy and under 60 with stable Graves' hyperthyroidism, was used to find distinguishing TCR V-J signatures. For training and testing, the 110 or so patients in the discovery cohort were randomly divided in a 7:3 ratio. Prospective prediction of ophthalmopathy was tested in an independent validation cohort consisting of some 19 hyperthyroidism patients and some 16 patients who later progressed to ophthalmopathy. After sampling, hyperthyroidism patients received methimazole starting at 30 mg daily, and ophthalmopathy patients received high-dose intravenous methylprednisolone. The paper reports TCR Vbeta CDR3 sequencing of some 140 peripheral blood samples: 40 or so ophthalmopathy, around 80 hyperthyroidism and around 17 progressor patients.

Broad study findings and their caveats: Blood samples also contained most of the expanded thyroid clonotypes (frequency above 0.001), which suggests that blood repertoires may reflect thyroid immune responses. In validation, the model predicted progression to ophthalmopathy a median of roughly 6.1 months before onset, with roughly 70% sensitivity and just under 75% specificity. No statistical method was used to set the sample size in advance, and investigators knew the group allocation. A model built on a 13 V-J signature distinguished ophthalmopathy from stable hyperthyroidism, reaching 85% to 90% sensitivity and 81.08% specificity in cross-validation and 80%/75% in testing.

A distance of 9 bases separates the germline ends of V and J, which lose 6 bases and 6 bases respectively. Taken from cysteine to phenylalanine, the CDR3 has 12 residues. Of all the DNA, just the CDR3 is kept, 36 bases in frame from base 1. Sample: blood. The sequence derives from a woman in her twenties or thirties with Graves' hyperthyroidism. The sequence links TRBV12-3 or TRBV12-4 to TRBJ1-5, with no D gene named confidently. The nucleotide sequence reads as follows: TGTGCCAGCAGGACGACAAGTCAGCCCCAGCATTTT. Its protein is CASRTTSQPQHF.